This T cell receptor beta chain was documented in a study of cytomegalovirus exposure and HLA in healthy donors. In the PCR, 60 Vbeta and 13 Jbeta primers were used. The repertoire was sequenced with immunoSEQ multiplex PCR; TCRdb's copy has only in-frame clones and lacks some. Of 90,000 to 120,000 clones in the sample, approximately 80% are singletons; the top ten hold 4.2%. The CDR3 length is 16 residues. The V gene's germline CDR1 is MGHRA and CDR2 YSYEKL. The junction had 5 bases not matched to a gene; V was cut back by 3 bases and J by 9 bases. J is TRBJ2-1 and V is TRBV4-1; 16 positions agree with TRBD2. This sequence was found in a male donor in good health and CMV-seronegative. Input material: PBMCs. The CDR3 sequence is CASSQPGLAGGREQFF. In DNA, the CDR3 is TGCGCCAGCAGCCAGCCGGGACTAGCGGGAGGGCGTGAGCAGTTCTTC.